A selection of T cell receptor beta chains follows, all from one sample in a study of CD8 T cells in ankylosing spondylitis. TCRdb fed the 5' RACE reads into MiXCR, producing one record per CDR3 protein. The sample lists 250,000 to 350,000 distinct CDR3 sequences, less than 9.5% occurring once. Input material: blood, either unsorted or a sorted T cell fraction (not recorded which). The receptors here all came from a male donor with ankylosing spondylitis. The CDR3 runs from the conserved cysteine through the conserved F or W. Each record gives: CDR3 protein, V gene, D gene, J gene. A D gene is named only where the DNA matches it firmly.

CDR3 protein: CASIRRQGADNEQFF; V gene: TRBV4-1; D gene: TRBD1; J gene: TRBJ2-1
CDR3 protein: CASSLVTGEYYGYTF; V gene: TRBV7-9; D gene: TRBD1; J gene: TRBJ1-2
CDR3 protein: CASSLRTDYYEQYF; V gene: TRBV18; D gene: NA; J gene: TRBJ2-7
CDR3 protein: CATSDPGLAGVSAQFF; V gene: TRBV24-1; D gene: TRBD2; J gene: TRBJ2-1
CDR3 protein: CASSLRVAGVETDTQYF; V gene: TRBV28; D gene: TRBD2; J gene: TRBJ2-3
CDR3 protein: CASTRSDPSYNEQFF; V gene: TRBV6-1; D gene: NA; J gene: TRBJ2-1
CDR3 protein: CASSLPYSIPYNEQFF; V gene: TRBV28; D gene: NA; J gene: TRBJ2-1
CDR3 protein: CASSLAGGPHEQFF; V gene: TRBV5-1; D gene: TRBD2; J gene: TRBJ2-1
CDR3 protein: CATRQGAGTGELFF; V gene: TRBV19; D gene: TRBD1; J gene: TRBJ2-2
CDR3 protein: CASSFPQGYEQFF; V gene: TRBV7-8; D gene: NA; J gene: TRBJ2-1
CDR3 protein: CSAFLAGDGREQYF; V gene: TRBV20-1; D gene: TRBD2; J gene: TRBJ2-7
CDR3 protein: CSARGPDTQYF; V gene: TRBV20-1; D gene: NA; J gene: TRBJ2-3
CDR3 protein: CASAGLAGETQYF; V gene: TRBV7-9; D gene: TRBD2; J gene: TRBJ2-5
CDR3 protein: CASSLAKIPGLAGENEQFF; V gene: TRBV5-1; D gene: TRBD2; J gene: TRBJ2-1
CDR3 protein: CASSFDMVNGNTGELFF; V gene: TRBV12-3/TRBV12-4; D gene: NA; J gene: TRBJ2-2
CDR3 protein: CATSDLADEQFF; V gene: TRBV24-1; D gene: NA; J gene: TRBJ2-1
CDR3 protein: CASSSLGPDLRDFSYEQYF; V gene: TRBV11-1; D gene: NA; J gene: TRBJ2-7
CDR3 protein: CASSDHLTSPLETQYF; V gene: TRBV6-1; D gene: NA; J gene: TRBJ2-5
CDR3 protein: CSVEGGRQEPYEQYF; V gene: TRBV29-1; D gene: NA; J gene: TRBJ2-7
CDR3 protein: CATRSLTAYEQYF; V gene: TRBV28; D gene: NA; J gene: TRBJ2-7
CDR3 protein: CASSSQGASTDTQYF; V gene: TRBV7-3; D gene: TRBD1; J gene: TRBJ2-3
CDR3 protein: CASSPDASRQTQYF; V gene: TRBV7-9; D gene: NA; J gene: TRBJ2-5
CDR3 protein: CSVSQGLETQYF; V gene: TRBV29-1; D gene: NA; J gene: TRBJ2-5
CDR3 protein: CASGARGSDQPQHF; V gene: TRBV12-5; D gene: NA; J gene: TRBJ1-5
CDR3 protein: CASSRDPVSVNTIYF; V gene: TRBV3-1; D gene: NA; J gene: TRBJ1-3
CDR3 protein: CASRTGVAFF; V gene: TRBV2; D gene: TRBD1; J gene: TRBJ1-1
CDR3 protein: CASSPRQGITGNTIYF; V gene: TRBV18; D gene: TRBD1; J gene: TRBJ1-3
CDR3 protein: CASSPVGARFTEAFF; V gene: TRBV9; D gene: NA; J gene: TRBJ1-1
CDR3 protein: CASLRDTVGEQYF; V gene: TRBV5-6; D gene: NA; J gene: TRBJ2-7
CDR3 protein: CAWTLAGVTPSEQYF; V gene: TRBV30; D gene: TRBD2; J gene: TRBJ2-7
CDR3 protein: CASSYQDRDEKLFF; V gene: TRBV6-5; D gene: TRBD1; J gene: TRBJ1-4